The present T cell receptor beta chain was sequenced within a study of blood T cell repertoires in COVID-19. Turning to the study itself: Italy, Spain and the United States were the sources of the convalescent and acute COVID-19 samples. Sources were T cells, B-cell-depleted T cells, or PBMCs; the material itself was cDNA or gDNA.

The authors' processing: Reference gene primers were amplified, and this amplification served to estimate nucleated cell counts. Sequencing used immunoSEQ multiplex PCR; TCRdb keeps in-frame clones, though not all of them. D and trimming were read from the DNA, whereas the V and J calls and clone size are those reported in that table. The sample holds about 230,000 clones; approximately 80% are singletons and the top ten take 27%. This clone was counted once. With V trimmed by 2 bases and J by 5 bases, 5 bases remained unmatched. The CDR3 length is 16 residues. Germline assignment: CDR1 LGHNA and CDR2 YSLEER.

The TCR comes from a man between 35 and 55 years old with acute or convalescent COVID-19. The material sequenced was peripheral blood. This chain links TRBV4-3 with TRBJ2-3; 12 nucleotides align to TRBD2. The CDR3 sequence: CASSQRLAGDGDTQYF. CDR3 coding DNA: TGCGCCAGCAGCCAAAGACTAGCGGGAGACGGAGATACGCAGTATTTT.